This T cell receptor beta chain was captured by sequencing in a study of T cell responses to AZD1222 COVID-19 vaccine. Whole-study results and caveats: Spike-specific TCR breadth and depth went up after people got two AZD1222 doses. In the spike-specific TCR repertoire, nearly half reportedly target unmutated variant regions.

The length of the CDR3 is 16 residues. In germline, CDR1 is GTSNPN, CDR2 SVGIG (reference sequence). The J segment lost 2 bases and the V segment lost 5 bases, leaving 11 bases of the junction unmatched. For this clone: What it binds is unknown.

Sequencing used immunoSEQ multiplex PCR; TCRdb keeps in-frame clones, though not all of them. The sample contains approximately 200,000 clones, about 94% of which appear only once. The chain joins TRBV30 to TRBJ2-3; 9 bases fit TRBD2. Sequences were derived from peripheral blood, sampled 28 days after the second dose of the MenACWY control vaccine. The receptor was isolated from an adult who received the MenACWY meningococcal vaccine as a control. Written as DNA, the CDR3 is TGTGCCTGGGAAGGACTAAGCGGGGGGTTCACAGATACGCAGTATTTT. Residues: CAWEGLSGGFTDTQYF.